What follows are 20 T cell receptor beta chains derived from one specimen sequenced in a study of CD8 T cells in ankylosing spondylitis (dated by TCRdb to the late 2010s). The method behind the library was 5' RACE. TCRdb names Illumina HiSeq 2500 as the instrument used. TCRdb took the public reads, trimmed them with fastp at Q25, ran MiXCR for clone calling and kept in-frame beta chains. Each entry is one CDR3 protein sequence, shown with its most common DNA and genes. Recorded for this sample are 350,000 to 400,000 distinct CDR3 sequences; around 20% of them occurred a single time. The ten largest clones add up to around 14% of the sample. Source material: blood, either unsorted or a sorted T cell fraction (not recorded which). Receptor source: a male donor with ankylosing spondylitis or in good health (not recorded which).

The rearrangement uses TRBV4-1 and TRBJ2-1; TRBD1 matches 9 bases. With V trimmed by 3 bases and J by 3 bases, 3 bases remained unmatched. Germline V gives CDR1 MGHRA, CDR2 YSYEKL. CDR3 length: 15 amino acids. CDR3 nucleotide sequence: TGCGCCAGCAGCCAGGGGACAGGGAACTACAATGAGCAGTTCTTC. It encodes CASSQGTGNYNEQFF.

Only one count was recorded for this clonotype. The gene calls are TRBV29-1 and TRBJ2-1; D is undetermined. The CDR3 has 13 residues. Germline lookup yields CDR1 SQVTM and CDR2 ANQGSEA. V shed 4 bases and J shed 7 bases, with 14 bases lying between them. CDR3 DNA: TGCAGCGTTGTGGGTATCTTTGGGAATGAGCAGTTCTTC. It codes for CSVVGIFGNEQFF.

This clonotype was recorded a few times. The CDR3 nucleotides read TGCAGCGTTGCCGCAGGGGCAATCTACGAGCAGTACTTC. It translates to CSVAAGAIYEQYF. This chain joins TRBV29-1 and TRBJ2-7; D perhaps matches TRBD1 (6 bases). In germline, CDR1 is SQVTM, CDR2 ANQGSEA. Deletions cut 4 bases from V and 3 bases from J, with 13 bases between. This CDR3 region has 13 residues.

CDR3 sequence (DNA): TGTGCCAGCAGCACCTCACTAGCGGAACAAGAGACCCAGTACTTC. This encodes CASSTSLAEQETQYF. The rearrangement links TRBV11-2 to TRBJ2-5, with 8 positions matching TRBD2. With 5 bases clipped from V and 2 bases from J, the junction kept 7 bases outside the gene matches. The CDR3 is 15 residues long. In germline, CDR1 is SGHAT, CDR2 FQNNGV.

The chain carries TRBV7-9 and TRBJ2-7; 11 bases align to TRBD2. V was clipped by 5 bases and J by 3 bases; unmatched bases: 6. The CDR3 sequence is 15 residues long. The germline V gene encodes CDR1 SEHNR and CDR2 FQNEAQ (reference sequence). The CDR3 DNA reads TGTGCCAGCAGCGGGACTAGCGGCCGGGACTACGAGCAGTACTTC. Amino acid sequence: CASSGTSGRDYEQYF.

There are a few counts of this clonotype. The chain combines TRBV11-2 with TRBJ2-2, with TRBD1 matching 8 bases. The germline V gene has CDR1 SGHAT and CDR2 FQNNGV. After removal of 4 bases from V and 1 base from J, the junction contained 5 bases not matched to a gene. This CDR3 contains 16 residues. CDR3 in amino acids: CASSSDRGQNTGELFF. CDR3 nucleotide sequence: TGTGCCAGCAGCTCCGACAGGGGACAGAACACCGGGGAGCTGTTTTTT.

This clonotype appeared a few times. The V gene is TRBV29-1, the J gene TRBJ2-7; 7 nucleotides agree with TRBD2. Germline V lookup: CDR1 SQVTM, CDR2 ANQGSEA. The CDR3 totals 11 residues. V lost 7 bases, J lost 6 bases, and 6 bases stayed unmatched. In DNA form, the CDR3 reads TGCAGCGGGAAGACTAGCCTCGAGCAGTACTTC. This sequence encodes CSGKTSLEQYF.

V usage is TRBV11-1 and J usage is TRBJ2-1; 9 positions agree with TRBD1. The V and J ends lost 5 bases and 8 bases, in that order; junction bases with no gene match: 19. This CDR3 is 18 amino acids long. CDR1 is SGHAT and CDR2 is FQDESV in the germline V gene (reference sequence). The chain's CDR3 is CASSPFLLDRGGKHEQFF. CDR3 nucleotides: TGTGCCAGCAGCCCGTTTCTTTTGGACAGGGGCGGCAAGCATGAGCAGTTCTTC.

The chain employs TRBV12-3 or TRBV12-4 and TRBJ2-3; the match to TRBD2 covers 8 bases. The CDR3 contains 15 residues. V gave up 7 bases and J gave up 3 bases; unmatched junction bases: 9. The CDR3 bases are TGTGCCAGCACCCCCCCCGGGGGGGCGACAGATACGCAGTATTTT. It encodes CASTPPGGATDTQYF.

There are a few counts of this clonotype. The rearrangement joins TRBV11-2 to TRBJ2-7; the D call may be TRBD1 or TRBD2 (5 bases each). The germline V and J ends were trimmed by 3 bases and 4 bases, with 10 bases remaining between them. This CDR3 has 13 amino acids. CDR1 is SGHAT and CDR2 is FQNNGV in the germline V gene. The CDR3 sequence is CASSFGTKYEQYF. CDR3 nucleotide sequence: TGTGCCAGCAGCTTCGGGACCAAATACGAGCAGTACTTC.

The genes are TRBV7-9 and TRBJ2-7, with D unresolved. The V end lost 4 bases, the J end lost 6 bases, and 10 bases lay between the germline ends. This CDR3 has 12 amino acids. Germline lookup yields CDR1 SEHNR and CDR2 FQNEAQ (reference sequence). The CDR3: CASSSPPSEQYF. The CDR3 DNA is TGTGCCAGCAGCTCGCCCCCCTCCGAGCAGTACTTC. Supplemented by reference TRBV7-9 and TRBJ2-7, the full variable domain reads DTGVSQNPRHKITKRGQNVTFRCDPISEHNRLYWYRQTLGQGPEFLTYFQNEAQLEKSRLLSDRFSAERPKGSFSTLEIQRTEQGDSAMYLCASSSPPSEQYFGPGTRLTVT.

The chain carries TRBV4-1 and TRBJ2-5, with no clear D. Per the germline V gene, CDR1 is MGHRA and CDR2 is YSYEKL. The CDR3 consists of 12 residues. Trimming took 1 base from V and 1 from J, leaving 1 base between them. CDR3 region: CASSQAQETQYF. In nucleotides, the CDR3 is TGCGCCAGCAGCCAAGCCCAAGAGACCCAGTACTTC.

This chain connects TRBV20-1 to TRBJ2-1; no clear D gene. The germline gives CDR1 DFQATT, CDR2 SNEGSKA (reference sequence). The CDR3 is 15 residues long. Between the trimmed V and J ends, which lost 0 bases and 1 base, there was a span of 10 bases. The CDR3 DNA is TGCAGTGCTAGAGATCCGGGTCGATCCTACAATGAGCAGTTCTTC. It translates to CSARDPGRSYNEQFF.

The sample holds many counts of this clonotype. V and J are TRBV20-1 and TRBJ2-5; 11 bases match TRBD2. V trimming: 3 bases; J trimming: 0 bases; junction bases outside the gene matches: 6. The CDR3 has 16 residues. From germline, CDR1 is DFQATT and CDR2 SNEGSKA (reference sequence). The CDR3 DNA reads as TGCAGTGCTAGGACGCTTAGCGGGGGGGACCAAGAGACCCAGTACTTC. Residues: CSARTLSGGDQETQYF.

This clonotype was detected only a few times. The J gene is TRBJ1-1, the V gene TRBV2; D is perhaps TRBD1 (6 bases). The length of the CDR3 is 16 residues. V was clipped by 0 bases and J by 1 base, with 12 bases between them. Germline CDR1 is SNHLY and CDR2 is FYNNEI. CDR3 amino acids: CASSEAGDIGNTEAFF. The CDR3 region has the DNA TGTGCCAGCAGTGAAGCTGGGGACATAGGGAACACTGAAGCTTTCTTT.

The gene calls are TRBV2 and TRBJ2-7; D ambiguous. V was shortened by 7 bases and J by 3 bases, with 4 bases between the two germline ends. CDR1 SNHLY and CDR2 FYNNEI come from the germline V gene. CDR3 length: 10 amino acids. The CDR3 here is CASTYYEQYF. In nucleotides, the CDR3 is TGTGCCAGCACTTACTACGAGCAGTACTTC.

This clonotype was recorded at least ten times. At one boundary the junction diverges from the germline segment, which might be a read error. The chain employs TRBV12-3 or TRBV12-4 and TRBJ2-3, with D perhaps TRBD2 (5 bases). CDR3 length equals 12 residues. DNA of the CDR3: TGTGCCAGCAGCTTAGAGGGAGATACGCAGTATTTT. This gives the protein CASSLEGDTQYF.

The chain couples TRBV20-1 to TRBJ2-7, with D perhaps being TRBD1 or TRBD2 (6 bases each). V lost 5 bases, J lost 2 bases, and 16 bases lay in between. Germline loops: CDR1 DFQATT, CDR2 SNEGSKA (reference sequence). The CDR3 covers 14 residues. CDR3 sequence reads: CSAAVGGLTYEQYF. In DNA form, the CDR3 reads TGCAGTGCTGCAGTGGGGGGCCTAACCTACGAGCAGTACTTC.

This rearrangement joins TRBV30 to TRBJ2-7, with D unresolved. This CDR3 region has 11 residues. Per germline, CDR1 GTSNPN and CDR2 SVGIG (reference sequence). V shed 6 bases and J shed 3 bases, with 9 bases lying between them. The CDR3 spells CACLADYEQYF. The CDR3 DNA reads TGTGCCTGTCTGGCGGACTACGAGCAGTACTTC.

This clonotype was observed many times. The chain is built from TRBV4-2 and TRBJ2-3; D gene ambiguous. The germline V gene has CDR1 LGHNA and CDR2 YNFKEQ. The V end lost 0 bases, the J end lost 3 bases, and 10 bases lay between the germline ends. The CDR3 is made up of 15 amino acids. The CDR3 bases are TGTGCCAGCAGCCAAGATAAAGAGGAAACAGATACGCAGTATTTT. Encoded protein: CASSQDKEETDTQYF.